Presented here are 9 T cell receptor beta chains from one specimen sequenced in a study of tumor-infiltrating lymphocytes in primary liver carcinoma. Using a constant-region primer together with ProtoScript II reverse transcriptase, TCR beta cDNA was made from 500 ng of total RNA. Modified slightly, ARM-PCR produced TCR beta libraries over three nested multiplex PCR rounds. For roughly 10 cycles apiece, the opening two PCR rounds ran with TRBV1-TRBV30 forward primers and a C-beta reverse primer. TCRdb re-called the multiplex PCR reads with MiXCR, one entry per CDR3 protein. The sample yields a few hundred thousand distinct CDR3 sequences, about three fifths seen once. Germline DNA was also extracted, and blood RNA derived from unsorted whole blood. The sequencing input was peripheral blood. Receptors originate from a woman aged 25 to 39 with primary liver carcinoma and hepatitis B virus infection.

As regards this clonotype: This may be a read error, as it is one base from a much larger clone. The CDR3 DNA is TGCGCCAGCAGCCGATACTTAACAGGGGCCTTGAACATTGAAGCTTTCTTT. Residues: CASSRYLTGALNIEAFF. The V and J genes are TRBV4-1 and TRBJ1-1, with 7 positions matching TRBD1. From germline, CDR1 is MGHRA and CDR2 YSYEKL. The CDR3 is 17 amino acids.

Turning to this clonotype: Compared with germline, one end of the junction differs, possibly owing to a read error. V usage is TRBV6-5 and J usage is TRBJ1-1; the D is unclear. The CDR3 runs 12 residues. Germline-derived CDR1 and CDR2 are MNHEY and SVGAGI. The CDR3 sequence: CASSYSKDKALF. CDR3 coding DNA: TGTGCCAGCAGTTACTCTAAGGATAAAGCTTTGTTT.

This rearrangement joins TRBV4-1 to TRBJ2-5; 14 nucleotides align to TRBD2. Germline values: CDR1 MGHRA, CDR2 YSYEKL. CDR3 length: 19 residues. Losses at the gene ends were 2 bases for V and 5 bases for J; bases not matched to a gene: 13. The CDR3 bases are TGCGCCAGCAGCCAAATCGAAAAGGGACTAGCGGGAGTCGTTGAGACCCAGTACTTC. This translates into CASSQIEKGLAGVVETQYF.

Ten or more counts support this clonotype. The J gene is TRBJ2-3, the V gene TRBV4-1, with D maybe TRBD1 (6 bases). V was clipped by 3 bases and J by 2 bases, with 6 bases between them. Germline V gene data show CDR1 as MGHRA and CDR2 as YSYEKL. This CDR3 contains 13 residues. The CDR3 protein is CASSQGHTDTQYF. The CDR3 DNA sequence: TGCGCCAGCAGCCAGGGACACACAGATACGCAGTATTTT.

This clonotype was seen repeatedly, ten times or more. The chain is built from TRBV11-1 and TRBJ1-1, with D possibly matching TRBD1 (5 bases). The germline gives CDR1 SGHAT, CDR2 FQDESV (reference sequence). V gave up 2 bases and J gave up 8 bases, with 12 bases separating them. The CDR3 runs to 13 residues. The CDR3 bases are TGTGCCAGCAGCTTAATCAGGGTGACCGAAGCTTTCTTT. The encoded protein is CASSLIRVTEAFF.

The CDR3 nucleotides are TGTGCCAGCAGTGACGATACCGGCGGGAGAAGTTGGAGATACGAGCAGTACTTC. Translating it yields CASSDDTGGRSWRYEQYF. The chain combines TRBV6-1 with TRBJ2-7; 7 bases agree with TRBD2. Germline V gene lookup returns CDR1 MNHNS and CDR2 SASEGT. Losses at the gene ends were 3 bases for V and 4 bases for J; bases not matched to a gene: 18. The length of the CDR3 is 18 residues.

This clonotype has more than one count but fewer than ten. The chain is built from TRBV7-3 and TRBJ2-5; 8 bases agree with TRBD2. CDR1 is SGHTA and CDR2 is FQGTGA in the germline V gene. CDR3 length: 15 amino acids. Trimming at V came to 5 bases and at J to 3 bases, leaving 8 bases not matched to a gene. The CDR3 reads CASSPRGSGKETQYF. CDR3 DNA sequence: TGTGCCAGCAGCCCCCGCGGTAGCGGGAAAGAGACCCAGTACTTC.

The V call is TRBV11-1, the J call TRBJ1-1; no clear D. With 3 bases removed from V and 2 bases from J, the gap between germline ends came to 7 bases. The CDR3 has 13 residues. CDR1 is SGHAT and CDR2 is FQDESV in the germline V gene (reference sequence). The CDR3 DNA reads TGTGCCAGCAGCTTCGCACACAACACTGAAGCTTTCTTT. Translation gives CASSFAHNTEAFF.

With respect to this clonotype: One base away lies a much larger clone, so this may be a sequencing read error. The rearrangement links TRBV6-5 to TRBJ2-1; D may be TRBD2 (6 bases). Germline V gene sequence: CDR1 MNHEY, CDR2 SVGAGI. The CDR3 sequence is 13 residues long. As DNA, the CDR3 is TGTGCCAGCAGTTACAAAACCGGAGGGACTGTGCTCTTC. It specifies CASSYKTGGTVLF.